Listed below are T cell receptor beta chains from one sample, sequenced in a study of blood T cell repertoires in COVID-19. Sequencing used immunoSEQ multiplex PCR; TCRdb keeps in-frame clones, though not all of them. The data hold about 240,000 clones, with about 80% observed a single time. The sequenced sample consisted of peripheral blood. These receptors originate from a woman older than 75 with acute or convalescent COVID-19. Each CDR3 is given with its conserved first and last residue. D genes are given only for firm matches. Part of the rows lack a size; the others show once, few, many or a class for expanded clones.

V gene	J gene	clone size	D gene	CDR3 protein	CDR3 DNA
TRBV19	TRBJ1-1	once	-	CASRTVSMNTEAFF	TGTGCCAGTAGGACAGTTTCCATGAACACTGAAGCTTTCTTT
TRBV19	TRBJ1-1	-	-	CASSMAGERTEAFF	TGTGCCAGTAGTATGGCGGGGGAGCGCACTGAAGCTTTCTTT
TRBV30	TRBJ1-3	-	-	CAWRHRDIYSGNTIYF	TGTGCCTGGAGACACCGGGACATTTACTCTGGAAACACCATATATTTT
TRBV5-1	TRBJ2-5	-	-	CASSLGTGYQETQYF	TGCGCCAGCAGCTTGGGCACAGGGTACCAAGAGACCCAGTACTTC
TRBV11-2	TRBJ1-5	-	-	CASSLRGFNQPQHF	TGTGCCAGCAGCTTACGGGGATTCAATCAGCCCCAGCATTTT
TRBV5-1	TRBJ1-6	-	-	CASSFNSQHDSPLHF	TGCGCCAGCAGCTTTAACAGTCAGCACGATTCACCCCTCCACTTT
TRBV2	TRBJ1-4	-	-	CASSVLGEKLFF	TGTGCCAGCAGCGTGCTCGGGGAAAAACTGTTTTTT
TRBV6-5	TRBJ1-6	-	-	CASTSNSPLHF	TGTGCCAGCACCTCCAATTCACCCCTCCACTTT
TRBV5-1	TRBJ2-1	-	TRBD1	CASSPDRANEQFF	TGCGCCAGCAGCCCCGACAGGGCCAATGAGCAGTTCTTC
TRBV2	TRBJ2-3	-	TRBD1	CASSGTGRKITDTQYF	TGTGCCAGCAGCGGGACAGGGAGGAAGATCACAGATACGCAGTATTTT
TRBV11-3	TRBJ1-1	-	-	CASSPGGLDTEAFF	TGTGCCAGCAGCCCGGGGGGGTTGGACACTGAAGCTTTCTTT
TRBV6-5	TRBJ2-1	-	TRBD1	CASSTPTGGEQFF	TGTGCCAGCAGTACTCCTACAGGGGGTGAGCAGTTCTTC
TRBV10-3	TRBJ2-1	-	TRBD1	CAISDRTGTNNEQFF	TGTGCCATCAGTGATCGGACAGGTACAAACAATGAGCAGTTCTTC
TRBV19	TRBJ1-2	-	TRBD1	CASSIDRGNYGYTF	TGTGCCAGTAGTATTGACAGGGGGAACTATGGCTACACCTTC
TRBV7-2	TRBJ1-5	-	TRBD1	CASSSPGQGNQPQHF	TGTGCCAGCAGCTCCCCGGGACAGGGCAATCAGCCCCAGCATTTT
TRBV6-1	TRBJ1-1	few	TRBD1	CASSVLWGQGNTEAFF	TGTGCCAGCAGTGTCCTTTGGGGACAGGGGAACACTGAAGCTTTCTTT
TRBV18	TRBJ1-6	once	TRBD1	CASSPATGRISPLHF	TGTGCCAGCTCACCCGCGACAGGGCGGATTTCACCCCTCCACTTT
TRBV29-1	TRBJ1-2	-	TRBD1	CSDLSGTGLHGYTF	TGCAGCGATCTAAGCGGGACAGGGTTACATGGCTACACCTTC
TRBV27	TRBJ1-6	-	-	CASSLGLTLNSPLHF	TGTGCCAGCAGCCTGGGACTTACCCTTAATTCACCCCTCCACTTT
TRBV2	TRBJ2-7	few	-	CAISGRQGTYEQYF	TGTGCCATCTCTGGGAGGCAGGGAACCTACGAGCAGTACTTC
TRBV2	TRBJ1-2	-	-	CASSEEGREAALFYGYTF	TGTGCCAGCAGTGAAGAGGGCAGGGAGGCTGCTCTATTCTATGGCTACACCTTC
TRBV11-2	TRBJ2-2	-	-	CATGLSRELFF	TGTGCCACCGGGTTATCGAGGGAGCTGTTTTTT
TRBV7-2	TRBJ1-5	-	TRBD1	CASSYRDRGVDQPQHF	TGTGCCAGCAGCTACCGGGACAGGGGAGTCGACCAGCCCCAGCATTTT
TRBV3-1/TRBV3-2	TRBJ2-7	-	-	CASSHQGRYEQYF	TGTGCCAGCAGCCATCAGGGGCGGTACGAGCAGTACTTC
TRBV19	TRBJ2-1	-	TRBD1	CASSIQDRGNEQFF	TGTGCCAGTAGTATACAGGACAGGGGGAATGAGCAGTTCTTC
TRBV4-2	TRBJ2-3	-	TRBD2	CASSQVIAGGTDTQYF	TGTGCCAGCAGCCAAGTGATAGCGGGGGGCACAGATACGCAGTATTTT
TRBV4-1	TRBJ1-6	-	-	CASSQVGQGISPLHF	TGCGCCAGCAGCCAAGTCGGTCAGGGAATCTCACCCCTCCACTTT
TRBV7-3	TRBJ1-2	-	TRBD1	CASSPRQGGGYTF	TGTGCCAGCAGCCCACGACAGGGAGGAGGCTACACCTTC
TRBV18	TRBJ2-5	-	-	CASSRVRGATQETQYF	TGTGCCAGCTCAAGAGTACGCGGGGCTACTCAAGAGACCCAGTACTTC
TRBV6-1	TRBJ1-6	-	TRBD1	CASSHQPGGNSPLHF	TGTGCCAGCAGCCACCAACCAGGGGGGAATTCACCCCTCCACTTT
TRBV28	TRBJ1-5	-	-	CASSLGGRVDQPQHF	TGTGCCAGCAGTTTAGGGGGGAGGGTCGATCAGCCCCAGCATTTT
TRBV9	TRBJ1-1	once	TRBD1	CASSVRDSGGAFF	TGTGCCAGCAGCGTCCGGGACTCAGGGGGGGCTTTCTTT
TRBV2	TRBJ1-2	-	TRBD1	CASGEDRGSGYTF	TGTGCCAGCGGTGAGGACAGGGGAAGCGGCTACACCTTC
TRBV6-4	TRBJ2-6	-	TRBD1	CASSPTGGAGANVLTF	TGTGCCAGCAGCCCGACAGGGGGCGCTGGGGCCAACGTCCTGACTTTC
TRBV5-6	TRBJ2-7	-	TRBD2	CASSLGSGGMYEQYF	TGTGCCAGCAGCTTGGGTAGCGGGGGGATGTACGAGCAGTACTTC
TRBV6-5	TRBJ2-2	-	-	CASRKQGSNTGELFF	TGTGCCAGCAGAAAACAGGGTTCGAACACCGGGGAGCTGTTTTTT
TRBV2	TRBJ2-7	-	-	CASRYTIGEQYF	TGTGCCAGCAGGTACACTATTGGCGAGCAGTACTTC
TRBV6-6	TRBJ2-7	-	TRBD1	CASSTTGGEQYF	TGTGCCAGCAGCACGACAGGGGGCGAGCAGTACTTC
TRBV3-1/TRBV3-2	TRBJ2-2	-	-	CASSQDRNTGELFF	TGTGCCAGCAGCCAAGATCGGAACACCGGGGAGCTGTTTTTT
TRBV19	TRBJ1-1	-	TRBD1	CASTQGAGTEAFF	TGTGCCAGCACCCAGGGGGCGGGGACTGAAGCTTTCTTT
TRBV6-5	TRBJ2-7	-	-	CASTPARGLYEQYF	TGTGCCAGCACCCCCGCCAGGGGTCTTTACGAGCAGTACTTC
TRBV28	TRBJ1-2	-	TRBD1	CASSPGQGLLNYGYTF	TGTGCCAGCAGTCCGGGACAGGGGCTCCTAAACTATGGCTACACCTTC
TRBV30	TRBJ1-1	many	TRBD1	CAWSVGDREEAFF	TGTGCCTGGAGTGTAGGGGACAGGGAGGAAGCTTTCTTT
TRBV20-1	TRBJ1-1	-	-	CSASRGAGVVNTEAFF	TGCAGTGCTAGTAGAGGGGCAGGGGTGGTGAACACTGAAGCTTTCTTT
TRBV27	TRBJ1-2	-	-	CASSPQGGGYTF	TGTGCCAGCAGTCCACAGGGTGGGGGCTACACCTTC
TRBV18	TRBJ1-4	-	-	CASSQRQVQGDEKLFF	TGTGCCAGCTCCCAACGGCAGGTCCAGGGTGATGAAAAACTGTTTTTT
TRBV6-5	TRBJ1-6	-	TRBD1	CASNSGQANNSPLHF	TGTGCCAGCAACTCGGGACAGGCCAATAATTCACCCCTCCACTTT
TRBV24-1	TRBJ1-5	-	TRBD1	CATSEGDRGGYQPQHF	TGTGCCACCAGTGAGGGGGACAGGGGCGGTTATCAGCCCCAGCATTTT
TRBV24-1	TRBJ2-2	-	TRBD1	CATSGGGRNTGELFF	TGTGCCACCAGTGGAGGGGGCCGGAACACCGGGGAGCTGTTTTTT
TRBV28	TRBJ2-3	-	TRBD2	CASSPSGGARDTQYF	TGTGCCAGCAGTCCCAGCGGGGGGGCCAGAGATACGCAGTATTTT
TRBV27	TRBJ1-2	-	TRBD1	CASSPGTGSSNYGYTF	TGTGCCAGCAGCCCCGGGACAGGTTCATCTAACTATGGCTACACCTTC
TRBV5-4	TRBJ2-2	-	TRBD2	CASSLSGGTTVTGELFF	TGTGCCAGCAGCCTTAGCGGGGGAACTACCGTCACCGGGGAGCTGTTTTTT
TRBV2	TRBJ2-7	-	TRBD1	CASSERQGAGEEQYF	TGTGCCAGCAGTGAAAGGCAGGGGGCGGGTGAGGAGCAGTACTTC
TRBV2	TRBJ1-1	-	-	CASMIGRNTEAFF	TGTGCCAGCATGATTGGTAGGAACACTGAAGCTTTCTTT
TRBV28	TRBJ2-7	-	TRBD2	CASTNRGAGRVYEQYF	TGTGCCAGCACTAATCGTGGGGCAGGGAGGGTGTACGAGCAGTACTTC